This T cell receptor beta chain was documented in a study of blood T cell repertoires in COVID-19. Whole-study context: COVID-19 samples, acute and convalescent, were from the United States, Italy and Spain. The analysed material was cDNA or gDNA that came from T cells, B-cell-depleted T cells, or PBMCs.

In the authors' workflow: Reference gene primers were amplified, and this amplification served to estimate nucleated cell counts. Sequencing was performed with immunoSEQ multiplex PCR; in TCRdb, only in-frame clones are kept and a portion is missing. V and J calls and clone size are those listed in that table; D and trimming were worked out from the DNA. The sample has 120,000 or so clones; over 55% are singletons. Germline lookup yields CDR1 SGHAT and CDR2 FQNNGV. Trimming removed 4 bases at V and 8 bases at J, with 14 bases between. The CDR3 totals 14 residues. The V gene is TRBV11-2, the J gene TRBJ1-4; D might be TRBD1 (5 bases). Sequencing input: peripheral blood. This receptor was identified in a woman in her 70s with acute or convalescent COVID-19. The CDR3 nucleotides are TGTGCCAGCAGCTCTATTGCGGGGCGGGAAAAACTGTTTTTT. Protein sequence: CASSSIAGREKLFF. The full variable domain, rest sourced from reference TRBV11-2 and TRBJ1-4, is EAGVAQSPRYKIIEKRQSVAFWCNPISGHATLYWYQQILGQGPKLLIQFQNNGVVDDSQLPKDRFSAERLKGVDSTLKIQPAKLEDSAVYLCASSSIAGREKLFFGSGTQLSVL.